The clone carrying this TCR beta chain showed up many times. Its antigen is undetermined. Lactation, pregnancy, other autoimmune disease or uncontrolled infection excluded patients. There were TCR beta CDR3 regions amplified from RNA transcripts. A set of HTBI primers served as the primers for a first-round RT-PCR of the TCR CDR3. TCRdb analysed the multiplex PCR reads with MiXCR anew, one entry per CDR3 protein. The repertoire holds hundreds of thousands of distinct CDR3 sequences, with roughly 45% as singletons. This entry comes from a study of T cells in Graves' hyperthyroidism and ophthalmopathy. General study results and limits: In the blood, most expanded thyroid clonotypes above 0.001 appeared as well. Ophthalmopathy could be told apart from stable hyperthyroidism with a 13 V-J model.

Trimming removed 1 base from V and 10 bases from J; junction bases left unmatched: 3. Germline V gene sequence: CDR1 SNHLY, CDR2 FYNNEI. This CDR3 is built from 13 residues. The chain carries TRBV2 and TRBJ1-5; TRBD1 aligns across 8 bases. The sequence was obtained from an adult man with Graves' disease, either hyperthyroidism or ophthalmopathy (not recorded which). Sequencing was carried out using peripheral blood or thyroid tissue (not recorded which). DNA of the CDR3: TGTGCCAGCAGTGAAGGGACAGGGACCCCCCAGCATTTT. It codes for CASSEGTGTPQHF.